This T cell receptor beta chain was recovered during a study of T cells in localized non-small cell lung cancer. Libraries were prepared by immunoSEQ multiplex PCR; TCRdb keeps only in-frame clonotypes and omits some of them. The sample records 1,500 to 2,000 clones, roughly a quarter being singletons. The ends were cut back, 5 bases at V and 1 base at J, with 14 bases in the middle. Germline assignment: CDR1 KGHSH and CDR2 LQKENI. CDR3 length: 15 amino acids. Sequenced here: normal lung tissue next to the tumor, sampled before any cancer treatment. The source is a male donor older than 55 with stage I lung adenocarcinoma. The chain couples TRBV18 to TRBJ1-1; D gene unclear. In nucleotides, the CDR3 is TGTGCCAGCTCAAGATTAAGTGACTCGAACACTGAAGCTTTCTTT. Encoded protein: CASSRLSDSNTEAFF.